This is a list of T cell receptor beta chains from one sample in a study of CD4 T cells in relation to SARS-CoV-2 and coronaviruses. The repertoire was sequenced with immunoSEQ multiplex PCR; TCRdb's copy has only in-frame clones and lacks some. The repertoire consists of about 21,000 clones, with around four fifths occurring once and the leading ten covering 16%. No cognate antigen is known for these TCRs. Specimen: CD4+ T cells from PBMCs, cultured in vitro. These receptors were collected from a human donor in good health. Each CDR3 is given with its conserved first and last residue. The D gene is left open where the match is weak. Only part of the rows carry a size: once, few, many, or a class if the clone is expanded.

clone size: NA
J gene: TRBJ1-6
D gene: NA
V gene: TRBV6-6
CDR3 DNA: TGTGCCAGCACCACCCCGGGACTAAATAATTCACCCCTCCACTTT
CDR3 protein: CASTTPGLNNSPLHF

clone size: NA
J gene: TRBJ2-1
D gene: TRBD2
V gene: TRBV2
CDR3 DNA: TGTGCCAGCAGAGAGCGGGAGGGCCAGCATGAGCAGTTCTTC
CDR3 protein: CASREREGQHEQFF

clone size: NA
J gene: TRBJ1-5
D gene: TRBD1
V gene: TRBV5-8
CDR3 DNA: TGTGCCAGCAGCTTGGGAGACAGGGGGCTGTCTCAGCCCCAGCATTTT
CDR3 protein: CASSLGDRGLSQPQHF

clone size: NA
J gene: TRBJ1-1
D gene: NA
V gene: TRBV9
CDR3 DNA: TGTGCCAGCAGCGTAGAACAGGAGAACACTGAAGCTTTCTTT
CDR3 protein: CASSVEQENTEAFF

clone size: once
J gene: TRBJ1-2
D gene: TRBD1
V gene: TRBV7-9
CDR3 DNA: TGTGCCAGCAGCTCCCAACAGGGGTCTTTATCCTATGGCTACACCTTC
CDR3 protein: CASSSQQGSLSYGYTF

clone size: NA
J gene: TRBJ2-3
D gene: TRBD1
V gene: TRBV6-5
CDR3 DNA: TGTGCCAGCAGCAGGGACAGGGGGAGCACAGATACGCAGTATTTT
CDR3 protein: CASSRDRGSTDTQYF

clone size: NA
J gene: TRBJ1-3
D gene: NA
V gene: TRBV5-6
CDR3 DNA: TGTGCCAGCAGCTCCGCGGGGGACACCATATATTTT
CDR3 protein: CASSSAGDTIYF

clone size: NA
J gene: TRBJ2-6
D gene: NA
V gene: TRBV5-5
CDR3 DNA: TGTGCCAGCAGCTTTCCCTACTTTGACTCTGGGGCCAACGTCCTGACTTTC
CDR3 protein: CASSFPYFDSGANVLTF

clone size: NA
J gene: TRBJ2-7
D gene: NA
V gene: TRBV11-2
CDR3 DNA: TGTGCCAGCAGCTTAGCTTGGGACCGGGAGCAGTACTTC
CDR3 protein: CASSLAWDREQYF

clone size: NA
J gene: TRBJ1-2
D gene: NA
V gene: TRBV28
CDR3 DNA: TGTGCCAGCTTTGGGCAGGGGCGATATGGTGGCTACACCTTC
CDR3 protein: CASFGQGRYGGYTF

clone size: NA
J gene: TRBJ2-7
D gene: TRBD1
V gene: TRBV30
CDR3 DNA: TGTGCTTGTTCCGGGACAGACAACTCCTACGAGCAGTACTTC
CDR3 protein: CACSGTDNSYEQYF

clone size: NA
J gene: TRBJ2-3
D gene: NA
V gene: TRBV6-2/TRBV6-3
CDR3 DNA: TGTGCCAGCAGCCTCGGGACACTTACTCTCACAGATACGCAGTATTTT
CDR3 protein: CASSLGTLTLTDTQYF

clone size: NA
J gene: TRBJ1-1
D gene: TRBD1
V gene: TRBV7-3
CDR3 DNA: TGTGCCAGCAGCTCGGGGACAGGGGGTATGAACACTGAAGCTTTCTTT
CDR3 protein: CASSSGTGGMNTEAFF

clone size: NA
J gene: TRBJ2-1
D gene: TRBD2
V gene: TRBV11-1
CDR3 DNA: TGTGCCAGCAGCCCCGGGACTAGCGGGAGCAATGAGCAGTTCTTC
CDR3 protein: CASSPGTSGSNEQFF

clone size: NA
J gene: TRBJ2-7
D gene: TRBD1
V gene: TRBV15
CDR3 DNA: TGTGCCACCAGCAGCCTCGGGACAGGGACCTCTTACTCCTACGAGCAGTACTTC
CDR3 protein: CATSSLGTGTSYSYEQYF

clone size: few
J gene: TRBJ1-2
D gene: NA
V gene: TRBV6-5
CDR3 DNA: TGTGCCAGCAGTTCACCTGGGGATGGCTACACCTTC
CDR3 protein: CASSSPGDGYTF

clone size: NA
J gene: TRBJ2-3
D gene: NA
V gene: TRBV6-5
CDR3 DNA: TGTGCCAGCAGTTTAGGGTGGAGCACAGATACGCAGTATTTT
CDR3 protein: CASSLGWSTDTQYF

clone size: once
J gene: TRBJ2-1
D gene: NA
V gene: TRBV2
CDR3 DNA: TGTGCCAGCAGTGGGGGGGCGGGCTCCTACAATGAGCAGTTCTTC
CDR3 protein: CASSGGAGSYNEQFF

clone size: NA
J gene: TRBJ2-7
D gene: NA
V gene: TRBV6-5
CDR3 DNA: TGTGCCAGCAGGTCGACACCTACTCCATTCCTCGAGCAGTACTTC
CDR3 protein: CASRSTPTPFLEQYF

clone size: NA
J gene: TRBJ1-2
D gene: NA
V gene: TRBV7-2
CDR3 DNA: TGTGCCAGCAGCTTAGGGCAGGGGATACACTATGGCTACACCTTC
CDR3 protein: CASSLGQGIHYGYTF

clone size: NA
J gene: TRBJ2-2
D gene: NA
V gene: TRBV2
CDR3 DNA: TGTGCCAGCAGTGAATCCGAGGGCACCGGGGAGCTGTTTTTT
CDR3 protein: CASSESEGTGELFF

clone size: NA
J gene: TRBJ2-1
D gene: TRBD1
V gene: TRBV19
CDR3 DNA: TGTGCCAGTAGTTCCCCTCCCTTGACCACAGGGGGAACTGAGCAGTTCTTC
CDR3 protein: CASSSPPLTTGGTEQFF

clone size: few
J gene: TRBJ1-6
D gene: NA
V gene: TRBV6-7
CDR3 DNA: TGTGCCAGCAGTTACTCCCGAGGGGGTCTTAATTCACCCCTCCACTTT
CDR3 protein: CASSYSRGGLNSPLHF

clone size: NA
J gene: TRBJ2-5
D gene: TRBD2
V gene: TRBV15
CDR3 DNA: TGTGCCACCAGCAGAATCCTAGCGGGAGGGCCGGCCCAGTACTTC
CDR3 protein: CATSRILAGGPAQYF

clone size: NA
J gene: TRBJ2-3
D gene: NA
V gene: TRBV12-3/TRBV12-4
CDR3 DNA: TGTGCCAGCTACCGATGGGCAGATACGCAGTATTTT
CDR3 protein: CASYRWADTQYF

clone size: NA
J gene: TRBJ2-7
D gene: TRBD1
V gene: TRBV5-6
CDR3 DNA: TGTGCCAGCAGCTGGGGACAGGGCTACGAGCAGTACTTC
CDR3 protein: CASSWGQGYEQYF

clone size: NA
J gene: TRBJ2-7
D gene: NA
V gene: TRBV5-4
CDR3 DNA: TGTGCCAGCAGCTTGGACCTTTGGGCAGGGGAACAGGAGCAGTACTTC
CDR3 protein: CASSLDLWAGEQEQYF

clone size: NA
J gene: TRBJ1-5
D gene: NA
V gene: TRBV6-5
CDR3 DNA: TGTGCCACAACGGCGGATAATAGCAATCAGCCCCAGCATTTT
CDR3 protein: CATTADNSNQPQHF

clone size: NA
J gene: TRBJ2-2
D gene: NA
V gene: TRBV6-5
CDR3 DNA: TGTGCCAGCAGTTACTCTAGCGGGAACACCGGGGAGCTGTTTTTT
CDR3 protein: CASSYSSGNTGELFF

clone size: NA
J gene: TRBJ2-5
D gene: TRBD2
V gene: TRBV9
CDR3 DNA: TGTGCCAGCAGCGTGACTAGCGTCAAGGGAGAGACCCAGTACTTC
CDR3 protein: CASSVTSVKGETQYF

clone size: NA
J gene: TRBJ1-2
D gene: NA
V gene: TRBV29-1
CDR3 DNA: TGCAGCGTTGATCTTAATAACTATGGCTACACCTTC
CDR3 protein: CSVDLNNYGYTF

clone size: few
J gene: TRBJ1-5
D gene: NA
V gene: TRBV23-1
CDR3 DNA: TGCGCCAGAGAACAGGGAGACCATCAGCCCCAGCATTTT
CDR3 protein: CAREQGDHQPQHF

clone size: NA
J gene: TRBJ2-7
D gene: NA
V gene: TRBV7-6
CDR3 DNA: TGTGCCAGCAGCTTTGATAACGAGCAGTACTTC
CDR3 protein: CASSFDNEQYF

clone size: NA
J gene: TRBJ2-2
D gene: NA
V gene: TRBV5-6
CDR3 DNA: TGTGCCAGCAGCGGTTCTCTACTGACAGGAGACACCGGGGAGCTGTTTTTT
CDR3 protein: CASSGSLLTGDTGELFF

clone size: NA
J gene: TRBJ2-5
D gene: NA
V gene: TRBV28
CDR3 DNA: TGTGCCAGCCGTCTGTTCTGGGCCCAGTACTTC
CDR3 protein: CASRLFWAQYF

clone size: NA
J gene: TRBJ2-7
D gene: TRBD2
V gene: TRBV18
CDR3 DNA: TGTGCCAGCTCACCTTTAGCGGGAGAGTGGTACGAGCAGTACTTC
CDR3 protein: CASSPLAGEWYEQYF

clone size: NA
J gene: TRBJ2-7
D gene: NA
V gene: TRBV7-2
CDR3 DNA: TGTGCCAGCAGCGAGACCTTCTACGAGCAGTACTTC
CDR3 protein: CASSETFYEQYF

clone size: NA
J gene: TRBJ2-7
D gene: TRBD2
V gene: TRBV18
CDR3 DNA: TGTGCCAGCGCGCGACTTGTAGCGGGAGTGTGGGAGCAGTACTTC
CDR3 protein: CASARLVAGVWEQYF

clone size: few
J gene: TRBJ1-1
D gene: NA
V gene: TRBV30
CDR3 DNA: TGTGCCTGGAGTCGGGCGGGGGGCTTCTCTGAAGCTTTCTTT
CDR3 protein: CAWSRAGGFSEAFF

clone size: once
J gene: TRBJ2-7
D gene: NA
V gene: TRBV27
CDR3 DNA: TGTGCCAGCAGTTTAAGCGGGTTTGCCGAGCAGTACTTC
CDR3 protein: CASSLSGFAEQYF

clone size: once
J gene: TRBJ2-1
D gene: NA
V gene: TRBV19
CDR3 DNA: TGTGCCAGTAGTCCCTCCCAGTTCTTC
CDR3 protein: CASSPSQFF

clone size: NA
J gene: TRBJ2-5
D gene: NA
V gene: TRBV18
CDR3 DNA: TGTGCCAGCTCGCCAGGACGGACCTCGTGGACCCAGTACTTC
CDR3 protein: CASSPGRTSWTQYF

clone size: NA
J gene: TRBJ2-1
D gene: TRBD2
V gene: TRBV6-6
CDR3 DNA: TGTGCCACCCTACGGGGACTAGCGGACAATGAGCAGTTCTTC
CDR3 protein: CATLRGLADNEQFF

clone size: NA
J gene: TRBJ2-1
D gene: TRBD1
V gene: TRBV6-2/TRBV6-3
CDR3 DNA: TGTGCCAGCAGTTACTCTAAGGGGGCATTAAACAATGAGCAGTTCTTC
CDR3 protein: CASSYSKGALNNEQFF

clone size: NA
J gene: TRBJ2-1
D gene: NA
V gene: TRBV3-1/TRBV3-2
CDR3 DNA: TGTGCCAGCTGTGAGAGCTCCTACAATGAGCAGTTCTTC
CDR3 protein: CASCESSYNEQFF

clone size: NA
J gene: TRBJ2-3
D gene: TRBD2
V gene: TRBV18
CDR3 DNA: TGTGCCAGCTCACTCCCGGGACTAAGCACAGATACGCAGTATTTT
CDR3 protein: CASSLPGLSTDTQYF

clone size: NA
J gene: TRBJ2-1
D gene: NA
V gene: TRBV11-3
CDR3 DNA: TGTGCCAGCAGCTTAGGAGGGGGGTACAATGAGCAGTTCTTC
CDR3 protein: CASSLGGGYNEQFF

clone size: NA
J gene: TRBJ2-1
D gene: TRBD2
V gene: TRBV5-4
CDR3 DNA: TGTGCCAGCTCGCGCCTAGCGGTTCCCAATGAGCAGTTCTTC
CDR3 protein: CASSRLAVPNEQFF

clone size: NA
J gene: TRBJ2-1
D gene: NA
V gene: TRBV24-1
CDR3 DNA: TGTGCCACCAGTGATTCCGGGCCGACCAATGAGCAGTTCTTC
CDR3 protein: CATSDSGPTNEQFF

clone size: NA
J gene: TRBJ1-1
D gene: NA
V gene: TRBV13
CDR3 DNA: TGTGCCAGCAGCTTACCGGCAGCGAACACTGAAGCTTTCTTT
CDR3 protein: CASSLPAANTEAFF